Below are 6 T cell receptor beta chains sequenced from a single sample in a study of blood T cell repertoires in COVID-19. Data came from immunoSEQ multiplex PCR; TCRdb stores just in-frame clones and leaves some out. This table has 230,000 or so clones, 75% to 90% appearing once. The sequencing input was peripheral blood. These receptors were obtained from a human donor in a cohort sampled during active COVID-19.

J is TRBJ2-7 and V is TRBV5-5; no firm D call. Germline lookup yields CDR1 SGHKS and CDR2 YYEKEE (reference sequence). Deletions cut 6 bases from V and 4 bases from J, with 20 bases between. CDR3 length: 15 amino acids. The CDR3: CASNSSDGRIYEQYF. In DNA form, the CDR3 reads TGTGCCAGCAACAGCTCTGACGGTCGCATTTACGAGCAGTACTTC.

J is TRBJ1-6 and V is TRBV2; D might be TRBD1 (6 bases). Trimming stripped 11 bases from V and 7 bases from J, with 15 bases between. Germline loops: CDR1 SNHLY, CDR2 FYNNEI. The CDR3 extends over 13 amino acids. CDR3 residues: CARARGNNSPLHF. DNA of the CDR3: TGTGCCCGCGCAAGGGGGAACAATTCACCCCTCCACTTT.

This chain links TRBV2 with TRBJ1-1; D unresolved. The CDR3 runs to 11 residues. Germline-derived CDR1 and CDR2 are SNHLY and FYNNEI. Trimming cost V 2 bases and J 10 bases, with 8 bases left between them. The CDR3 sequence is CASSETLTAFF. For the CDR3, the DNA is TGTGCCAGCAGTGAAACGCTAACAGCTTTCTTT.

The V call is TRBV7-9, the J call TRBJ2-4, with 10 bases matching TRBD2. Germline loops: CDR1 SEHNR, CDR2 FQNEAQ (reference sequence). The CDR3 spans 17 residues. The V and J ends lost 3 bases and 0 bases, in that order; junction bases with no gene match: 5. CDR3 DNA sequence: TGTGCCAGCAGCTTCACTAGCGGGGTCCTAGCCAAAAACATTCAGTACTTC. Translation: CASSFTSGVLAKNIQYF.

This sequence joins TRBV19 and TRBJ1-1; D gene uncertain. V was pared by 0 bases and J by 0 bases, with 11 bases between. In germline, CDR1 is LNHDA, CDR2 SQIVND (reference sequence). The CDR3 spans 16 residues. This CDR3 is CASSIEGRRVNTEAFF. Here the CDR3 DNA reads TGTGCCAGTAGTATAGAGGGGAGAAGGGTGAACACTGAAGCTTTCTTT.

The chain uses TRBV10-2 and TRBJ2-1, with D possibly matching TRBD1 (6 bases). V lost 4 bases and J lost 9, with 13 bases in between. Germline V gene sequence: CDR1 WSHSY, CDR2 SAAADI. This CDR3 comprises 13 residues. CDR3: CASSVLRGSEQFF. DNA of the CDR3: TGCGCCAGCAGTGTGCTGAGGGGGTCTGAGCAGTTCTTC.